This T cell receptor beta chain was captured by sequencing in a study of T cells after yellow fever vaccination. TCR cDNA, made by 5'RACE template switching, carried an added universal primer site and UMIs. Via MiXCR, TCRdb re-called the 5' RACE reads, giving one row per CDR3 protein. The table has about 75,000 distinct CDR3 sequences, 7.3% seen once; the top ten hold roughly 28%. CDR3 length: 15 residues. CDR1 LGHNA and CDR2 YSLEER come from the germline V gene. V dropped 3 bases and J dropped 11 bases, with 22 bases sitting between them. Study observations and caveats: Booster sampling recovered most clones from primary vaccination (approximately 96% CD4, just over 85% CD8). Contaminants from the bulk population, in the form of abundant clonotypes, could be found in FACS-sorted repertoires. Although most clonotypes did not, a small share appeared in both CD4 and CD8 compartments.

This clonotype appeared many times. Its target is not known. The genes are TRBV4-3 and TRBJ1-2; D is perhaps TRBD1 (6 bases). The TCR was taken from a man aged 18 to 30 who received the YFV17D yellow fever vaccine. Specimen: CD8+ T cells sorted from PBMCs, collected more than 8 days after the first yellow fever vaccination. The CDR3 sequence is CASSQVQGWSRGYTF. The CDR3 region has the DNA TGCGCCAGCAGCCAGGTACAGGGATGGTCAAGGGGATACACCTTC.